This entry features one TCR beta chain sequence. The antigen is undetermined. This record belongs to a study of radiotherapy plus CTLA-4 blockade in lung cancer. Whole-study results and caveats: Per reports, early blood T cell clone dynamics, plus interferon-beta, forecast response most strongly. TCR clones originating in tumors grew in number in blood after radiotherapy plus ipilimumab.

The CDR3 length is 15 residues. Germline V gene lookup returns CDR1 MNHNY and CDR2 SVGAGI (reference sequence). V lost 5 bases, J lost 6 bases, and 17 bases lay in between. Here immunoSEQ multiplex PCR was the method, and the copy in TCRdb shows in-frame clones only, minus some. Of 65,000 to 95,000 clones listed, 85% to 90% are singletons. Sequencing used peripheral blood, obtained from a patient treated with radiotherapy plus ipilimumab. The chain links TRBV6-6 to TRBJ2-1, with D possibly matching TRBD2 (6 bases). The source is a human donor with non-small cell lung cancer who had stable disease on radiotherapy plus ipilimumab. CDR3 DNA: TGTGCCAGCAGTACCCGGACCGCCGGGGGCAATGAGCAGTTCTTC. It specifies CASSTRTAGGNEQFF.